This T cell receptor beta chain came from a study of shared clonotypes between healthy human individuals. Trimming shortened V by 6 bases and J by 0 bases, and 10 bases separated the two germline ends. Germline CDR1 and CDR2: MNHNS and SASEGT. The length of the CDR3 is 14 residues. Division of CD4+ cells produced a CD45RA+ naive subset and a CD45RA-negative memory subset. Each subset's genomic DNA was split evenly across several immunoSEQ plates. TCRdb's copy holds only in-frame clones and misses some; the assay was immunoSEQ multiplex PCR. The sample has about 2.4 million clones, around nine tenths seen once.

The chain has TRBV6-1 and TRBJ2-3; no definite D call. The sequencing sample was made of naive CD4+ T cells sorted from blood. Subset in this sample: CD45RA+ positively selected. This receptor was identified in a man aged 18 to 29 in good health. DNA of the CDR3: TGTGCCAGCAGGACACCTTCTAGCACAGATACGCAGTATTTT. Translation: CASRTPSSTDTQYF.